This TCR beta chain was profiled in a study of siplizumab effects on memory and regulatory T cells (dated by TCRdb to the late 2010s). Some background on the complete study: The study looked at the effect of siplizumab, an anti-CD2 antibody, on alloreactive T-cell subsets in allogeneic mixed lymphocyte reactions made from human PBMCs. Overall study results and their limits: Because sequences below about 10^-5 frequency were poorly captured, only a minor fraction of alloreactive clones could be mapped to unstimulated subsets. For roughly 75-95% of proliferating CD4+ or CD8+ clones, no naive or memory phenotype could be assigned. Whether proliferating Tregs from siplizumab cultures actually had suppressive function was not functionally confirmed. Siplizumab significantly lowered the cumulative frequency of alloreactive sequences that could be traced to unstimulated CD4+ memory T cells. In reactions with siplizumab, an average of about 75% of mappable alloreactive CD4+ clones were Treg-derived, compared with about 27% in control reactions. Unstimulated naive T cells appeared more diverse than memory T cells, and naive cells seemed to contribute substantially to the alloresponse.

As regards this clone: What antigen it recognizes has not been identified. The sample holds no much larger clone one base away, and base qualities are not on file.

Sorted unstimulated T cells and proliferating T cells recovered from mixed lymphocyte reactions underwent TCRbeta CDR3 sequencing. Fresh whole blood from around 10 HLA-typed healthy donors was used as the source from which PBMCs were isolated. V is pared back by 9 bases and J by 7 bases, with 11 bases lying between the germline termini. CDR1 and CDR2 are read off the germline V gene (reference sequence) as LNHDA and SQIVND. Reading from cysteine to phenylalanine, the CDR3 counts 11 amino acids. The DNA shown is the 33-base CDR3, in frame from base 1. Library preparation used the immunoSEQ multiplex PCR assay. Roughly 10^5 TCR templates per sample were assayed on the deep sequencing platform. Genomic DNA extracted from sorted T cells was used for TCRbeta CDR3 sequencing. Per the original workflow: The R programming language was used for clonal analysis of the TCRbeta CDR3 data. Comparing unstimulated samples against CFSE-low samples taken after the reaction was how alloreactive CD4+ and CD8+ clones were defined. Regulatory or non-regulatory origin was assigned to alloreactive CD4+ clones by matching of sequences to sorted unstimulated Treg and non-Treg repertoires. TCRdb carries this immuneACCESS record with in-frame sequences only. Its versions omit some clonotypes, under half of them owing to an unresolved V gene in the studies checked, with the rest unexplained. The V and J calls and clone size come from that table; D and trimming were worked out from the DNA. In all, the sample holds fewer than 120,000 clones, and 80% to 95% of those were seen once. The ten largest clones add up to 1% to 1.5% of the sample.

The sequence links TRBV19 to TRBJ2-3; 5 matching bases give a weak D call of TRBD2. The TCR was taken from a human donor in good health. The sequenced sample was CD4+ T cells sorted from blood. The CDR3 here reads CASGIRNTQYF. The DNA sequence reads TGTGCCAGCGGGATAAGAAATACGCAGTATTTT.